A selection of T cell receptor beta chains follows, all from one sample in a study of T-cell memory formation after mild COVID-19. One entry per CDR3 protein results from TCRdb running MiXCR on the 5' RACE reads. The sample has around 250,000 distinct CDR3 sequences, roughly 17% seen once. The sample taken for sequencing was PBMCs or a T cell subset sorted from them (not recorded which). The receptors shown here come from a man between 18 and 35 years old who had mild COVID-19 (a few samples of this study predate the infection). Cell type and time point are not known. Both conserved end residues are part of each CDR3. A D gene is named only where the DNA matches it firmly. Size tells how often a clone was seen (once, few, many) or the class of an expanded clone, and some rows leave it out.

v_gene: TRBV12-3/TRBV12-4; abundance: many; j_gene: TRBJ2-7; d_gene: TRBD2; CDR3nt: TGTGCCAGCAGTTGGGGGGGGACCTACGAGCAGTACTTC; CDR3aa: CASSWGGTYEQYF
v_gene: TRBV12-3/TRBV12-4; abundance: few; j_gene: TRBJ1-2; d_gene: NA; CDR3nt: TGTGCCAGTGGGCGGGGGAATGGCTACACCTTC; CDR3aa: CASGRGNGYTF
v_gene: TRBV5-1; abundance: NA; j_gene: TRBJ2-1; d_gene: TRBD2; CDR3nt: TGCGCCAGCAGCTTGGAACCTAGCGGGGGGGAAGATGAGCAGTTCTTC; CDR3aa: CASSLEPSGGEDEQFF
v_gene: TRBV2; abundance: many; j_gene: TRBJ2-5; d_gene: NA; CDR3nt: TGTGCCAGCAGTCGGACGGACGTGGAAGAGACCCAGTACTTC; CDR3aa: CASSRTDVEETQYF
v_gene: TRBV7-9; abundance: NA; j_gene: TRBJ2-4; d_gene: NA; CDR3nt: TGTGCCAGCAGCGGAGCCAAAAACATTCAGTACTTC; CDR3aa: CASSGAKNIQYF
v_gene: TRBV9; abundance: NA; j_gene: TRBJ2-2; d_gene: NA; CDR3nt: TGTGCCAGCAGCGTAGGCGGGGCAGCTATAGGGGAGCTGTTTTTT; CDR3aa: CASSVGGAAIGELFF
v_gene: TRBV7-6; abundance: NA; j_gene: TRBJ1-1; d_gene: TRBD1; CDR3nt: TGTGCCAGCAGCCAGGGACAGCAAGCTTTCTTT; CDR3aa: CASSQGQQAFF
v_gene: TRBV29-1; abundance: few; j_gene: TRBJ1-4; d_gene: NA; CDR3nt: TGCAGCGTCGGAACTGCCTCAGGGGATAATGAAAAACTGTTTTTT; CDR3aa: CSVGTASGDNEKLFF
v_gene: TRBV7-3; abundance: few; j_gene: TRBJ2-1; d_gene: NA; CDR3nt: TGTGCCAGCAGGGACCGGCCGGGGTCCTACAATGAGCAGTTCTTC; CDR3aa: CASRDRPGSYNEQFF
v_gene: TRBV20-1; abundance: NA; j_gene: TRBJ2-1; d_gene: TRBD2; CDR3nt: TGCAGTGCTAGAGAACTAGCGGTCTACAATGAGCAGTTCTTC; CDR3aa: CSARELAVYNEQFF
v_gene: TRBV5-1; abundance: few; j_gene: TRBJ1-1; d_gene: NA; CDR3nt: TGCGCCAGCAGGGTAGACACTGAAGCTTTCTTT; CDR3aa: CASRVDTEAFF
v_gene: TRBV18; abundance: NA; j_gene: TRBJ1-3; d_gene: NA; CDR3nt: TGTGCCAGCTCACCCACCGCCGAAGGAAACACCATATATTTT; CDR3aa: CASSPTAEGNTIYF
v_gene: TRBV10-1; abundance: few; j_gene: TRBJ2-2; d_gene: TRBD1; CDR3nt: TGCGCCAGCAGTGAGAGGACAGGAGGTGGCACCGGGGAGCTGTTTTTT; CDR3aa: CASSERTGGGTGELFF
v_gene: TRBV6-6; abundance: few; j_gene: TRBJ2-3; d_gene: NA; CDR3nt: TGTGCCAGCAGTTACTCGTCAAGCACAGATACGCAGTATTTT; CDR3aa: CASSYSSSTDTQYF
v_gene: TRBV3-1; abundance: NA; j_gene: TRBJ2-3; d_gene: NA; CDR3nt: TGTGCCAGCAGCCAGACACTGAGAGGCACAGATACGCAGTATTTT; CDR3aa: CASSQTLRGTDTQYF
v_gene: TRBV5-1; abundance: few; j_gene: TRBJ2-3; d_gene: NA; CDR3nt: TGCGCCAGCAGCTTGGCCCTGCCCGAGGATACGCAGTATTTT; CDR3aa: CASSLALPEDTQYF
v_gene: TRBV6-5; abundance: few; j_gene: TRBJ2-5; d_gene: TRBD2; CDR3nt: TGTGCCAGCAGTCGCACGCCTGGGACTAGCGGGGAGACCCAGTACTTC; CDR3aa: CASSRTPGTSGETQYF
v_gene: TRBV6-2/TRBV6-3; abundance: few; j_gene: TRBJ2-5; d_gene: TRBD1; CDR3nt: TGTGCCAGCAGCCGGGGGACAGGGAGAGAGACCCAGTACTTC; CDR3aa: CASSRGTGRETQYF
v_gene: TRBV12-3/TRBV12-4; abundance: many; j_gene: TRBJ1-1; d_gene: NA; CDR3nt: TGTGCCAGCAGATGGCGGTTTGAAGCTTTCTTT; CDR3aa: CASRWRFEAFF
v_gene: TRBV7-6; abundance: many; j_gene: TRBJ1-4; d_gene: NA; CDR3nt: TGTGCCAGCAGCTTAGCGGGCCAGATTAATGAAAAACTGTTTTTT; CDR3aa: CASSLAGQINEKLFF
v_gene: TRBV7-2; abundance: NA; j_gene: TRBJ2-5; d_gene: NA; CDR3nt: TGTGCCAGCAGCACCCGTTGGGGCTCGCAAGAGACCCAGTACTTC; CDR3aa: CASSTRWGSQETQYF
v_gene: TRBV7-2; abundance: NA; j_gene: TRBJ2-5; d_gene: TRBD2; CDR3nt: TGTGCCAGCAGCTTACCACTAGCGGGGGTGGAGACCCAGTACTTC; CDR3aa: CASSLPLAGVETQYF
v_gene: TRBV2; abundance: few; j_gene: TRBJ2-7; d_gene: NA; CDR3nt: TGTGCCAGCAGTGAAGGACTGTACGAGCAGTACTTC; CDR3aa: CASSEGLYEQYF
v_gene: TRBV10-3; abundance: few; j_gene: TRBJ2-3; d_gene: TRBD1; CDR3nt: TGTGCCATCAGTGCGGGACAGGGGAGTACTAACACAGATACGCAGTATTTT; CDR3aa: CAISAGQGSTNTDTQYF
v_gene: TRBV7-9; abundance: NA; j_gene: TRBJ2-1; d_gene: TRBD2; CDR3nt: TGTGCCAGCAGTACAGCGCGAGCGGGGTCGTGGCAGTTCTTC; CDR3aa: CASSTARAGSWQFF
v_gene: TRBV28; abundance: NA; j_gene: TRBJ1-1; d_gene: NA; CDR3nt: TGTGCCAGCTGTCGTGGCACATGGGCTTTCTTT; CDR3aa: CASCRGTWAFF
v_gene: TRBV6-2/TRBV6-3; abundance: few; j_gene: TRBJ2-1; d_gene: NA; CDR3nt: TGTGCCAGCGGACACGCGGTCGCATACAATGAGCAGTTCTTC; CDR3aa: CASGHAVAYNEQFF
v_gene: TRBV10-3; abundance: few; j_gene: TRBJ2-5; d_gene: TRBD2; CDR3nt: TGTGCCATCAGTGAGCGGGGGGTGCAAGAGACCCAGTACTTC; CDR3aa: CAISERGVQETQYF
v_gene: TRBV5-1; abundance: few; j_gene: TRBJ2-1; d_gene: TRBD2; CDR3nt: TGCGCCAGCAGCGGACTAGCGGACACCTACAATGAGCAGTTCTTC; CDR3aa: CASSGLADTYNEQFF
v_gene: TRBV7-9; abundance: NA; j_gene: TRBJ1-6; d_gene: NA; CDR3nt: TGTGCCAGCAGCGTAGGTGGGGGAGGTAATTCACCCCTCCACTTT; CDR3aa: CASSVGGGGNSPLHF
v_gene: TRBV4-1; abundance: few; j_gene: TRBJ2-3; d_gene: TRBD2; CDR3nt: TGCGCCAGCAGCCATCTTGGGGGGACTAGCCAAGATACGCAGTATTTT; CDR3aa: CASSHLGGTSQDTQYF
v_gene: TRBV3-1; abundance: NA; j_gene: TRBJ1-1; d_gene: NA; CDR3nt: TGTGCCAGCAGCGTTCGACAGATGAACACTGAAGCTTTCTTT; CDR3aa: CASSVRQMNTEAFF
v_gene: TRBV5-1; abundance: few; j_gene: TRBJ1-1; d_gene: NA; CDR3nt: TGCGCCAGCAGGGGGGGAGGAGGCATGAACACTGAAGCTTTCTTT; CDR3aa: CASRGGGGMNTEAFF
v_gene: TRBV9; abundance: many; j_gene: TRBJ2-3; d_gene: NA; CDR3nt: TGTGCCAGCAGCGTAGCTTCGGTCTCAGCCGATACGCAGTATTTT; CDR3aa: CASSVASVSADTQYF
v_gene: TRBV29-1; abundance: NA; j_gene: TRBJ2-5; d_gene: TRBD2; CDR3nt: TGCAGCACTACTAGCGGGGTACCACGAGAGACCCAGTACTTC; CDR3aa: CSTTSGVPRETQYF
v_gene: TRBV5-6; abundance: few; j_gene: TRBJ1-6; d_gene: NA; CDR3nt: TGTGCCAGCAGCTTGACAGGGAGGAATTCACCCCTCCACTTT; CDR3aa: CASSLTGRNSPLHF
v_gene: TRBV9; abundance: few; j_gene: TRBJ1-1; d_gene: NA; CDR3nt: TGTGCCAGCAGCGTAGTTAGCGTTGGAGCTTTCTTT; CDR3aa: CASSVVSVGAFF
v_gene: TRBV9; abundance: NA; j_gene: TRBJ2-1; d_gene: TRBD2; CDR3nt: TGTGCCAGCAGCGTAGCGGGAGACCTTAGCGGGATGTCCTACAATGAGCAGTTCTTC; CDR3aa: CASSVAGDLSGMSYNEQFF
v_gene: TRBV4-1; abundance: NA; j_gene: TRBJ1-5; d_gene: TRBD1; CDR3nt: TGCGCCAGCAGCCGGTCAACAGGGGGTCTGGCCAATCAGCCCAAGCATTTT; CDR3aa: CASSRSTGGLANQPKHF
v_gene: TRBV7-9; abundance: NA; j_gene: TRBJ1-6; d_gene: NA; CDR3nt: TGTGCCACCACTTTTCTTAATTCACCCCTCCACTTT; CDR3aa: CATTFLNSPLHF
v_gene: TRBV7-2; abundance: once; j_gene: TRBJ1-4; d_gene: NA; CDR3nt: TGTGCCAGCACCATCGAACGGGAAAAACTGTTTTTT; CDR3aa: CASTIEREKLFF
v_gene: TRBV5-1; abundance: NA; j_gene: TRBJ2-4; d_gene: TRBD1; CDR3nt: TGCGCCAGCAGACAGGACAGGGGGGGGCTTTCGAACATTCAGTACTTC; CDR3aa: CASRQDRGGLSNIQYF
v_gene: TRBV4-1; abundance: NA; j_gene: TRBJ2-3; d_gene: NA; CDR3nt: TGCGCCAGCAGCCAAGGGGGGCCCCATAGCACAGATACGCAGTATTTT; CDR3aa: CASSQGGPHSTDTQYF
v_gene: TRBV24-1; abundance: NA; j_gene: TRBJ2-1; d_gene: NA; CDR3nt: TGTGCCACCAGTGTAAGGGGCAGGGAAGCCTACAATGAGCAGTTCTTC; CDR3aa: CATSVRGREAYNEQFF
v_gene: TRBV3-1; abundance: few; j_gene: TRBJ2-7; d_gene: NA; CDR3nt: TGTGCCAGCAGCCAGTCGACAGAAGCGGTTGGGCAGTACTTC; CDR3aa: CASSQSTEAVGQYF
v_gene: TRBV6-2/TRBV6-3; abundance: NA; j_gene: TRBJ2-3; d_gene: NA; CDR3nt: TGTGCCACCCGTTCGGTCGGACTCCACACAGATACGCAGTATTTT; CDR3aa: CATRSVGLHTDTQYF
v_gene: TRBV24-1; abundance: NA; j_gene: TRBJ1-6; d_gene: NA; CDR3nt: TGTGCCACCCCCGCCCGACCCTCAGAGGACTTTTGGAATTCACCCCTCCACTTT; CDR3aa: CATPARPSEDFWNSPLHF
v_gene: TRBV15; abundance: NA; j_gene: TRBJ2-3; d_gene: NA; CDR3nt: TGTGCCACCAGCAGAACCCCCCCGGGGGCGATCACAGATACGCAGTATTTT; CDR3aa: CATSRTPPGAITDTQYF
v_gene: TRBV20-1; abundance: NA; j_gene: TRBJ2-3; d_gene: TRBD2; CDR3nt: TGCAGTTCCAATTTCGGGGGGGCTTACGCGAGTACGCAGTATTTT; CDR3aa: CSSNFGGAYASTQYF
v_gene: TRBV5-1; abundance: few; j_gene: TRBJ2-3; d_gene: NA; CDR3nt: TGCGCCAGCAGCTTCCGCCAGGTACCAGATACGCAGTATTTT; CDR3aa: CASSFRQVPDTQYF
v_gene: TRBV4-3; abundance: few; j_gene: TRBJ2-5; d_gene: NA; CDR3nt: TGCGCCAGCAGCCAAGGTCCCGGGGAGACCCAGTACTTC; CDR3aa: CASSQGPGETQYF
v_gene: TRBV18; abundance: few; j_gene: TRBJ1-3; d_gene: NA; CDR3nt: TGTGCCAGCTCACCACAGGCCCCACCTGGAAACACCATATATTTT; CDR3aa: CASSPQAPPGNTIYF
v_gene: TRBV2; abundance: many; j_gene: TRBJ2-1; d_gene: NA; CDR3nt: TGTGCCAGCCGCCTATGGGGGGAGGACAATGAGCAGTTCTTC; CDR3aa: CASRLWGEDNEQFF
v_gene: TRBV6-2/TRBV6-3; abundance: many; j_gene: TRBJ2-7; d_gene: TRBD1; CDR3nt: TGTGCCAGCAGTTACTCGACAGGGGGCTACGAGCAGTACTTC; CDR3aa: CASSYSTGGYEQYF